The following is a TCR beta chain sequence with its context. These data are taken from a study of blood T cell repertoires in COVID-19. Assay: immunoSEQ multiplex PCR; the TCRdb copy retains only in-frame clones and omits some. The table records under 300,000 clones, roughly 80% of them present only once. Trimming took 5 bases from V and 6 from J, leaving 17 bases between them. CDR1 and CDR2 (germline): LGHDT, YNNKEL (reference sequence). The CDR3 length is 16 residues. The sequencing sample was made of peripheral blood. This chain connects TRBV3-1 (or the pseudogene TRBV3-2) to TRBJ1-6, with a weak D call TRBD1 (5 bases). The sequence came from a woman aged 40 to 50 with active or convalescent COVID-19. The CDR3 is CASSWAWDSLNSPLHF. DNA of the CDR3: TGTGCCAGCAGCTGGGCCTGGGACTCCCTTAATTCACCCCTCCACTTT.